This passage covers 13 T cell receptor beta chains from one sample sequenced in a study of T-cell reconstitution after alpha-beta-depleted transplantation in children. A library of TCRbeta sequences, prepared with unique molecular identifiers, was generated. MiXCR, run by TCRdb on the PCR reads, gives a single entry per CDR3 protein. Of approximately 170,000 distinct CDR3 sequences in the sample, 11% were seen once. This material consisted of PBMCs, taken before TCRalphabeta/CD19-depleted stem cell transplant. These receptors all stem from a boy aged 2 to 10 with acute myeloid leukemia, due to receive a stem cell transplant.

This clonotype occurred many times. The chain uses TRBV7-3 and TRBJ2-1; TRBD2 aligns across 11 bases. The junction had 10 bases not matched to a gene; V was cut back by 5 bases and J by 7 bases. This CDR3 contains 16 residues. Germline loops: CDR1 SGHTA, CDR2 FQGTGA. The CDR3 nucleotides are TGTGCCAGCAGCCCCTTCTCTAGCGGGGGGAGAAATGAGCAGTTCTTC. This encodes CASSPFSSGGRNEQFF.

To note about this clonotype: One end of the junction varies from germline; a read error may be responsible. CDR3 nucleotides: TGCTGTGCCCCTGCGCGGGAGGGACGATTTGTACTAGCCAAAAACATTCAGTACTTC. Amino acids: CCAPAREGRFVLAKNIQYF. The chain combines TRBV20-1 with TRBJ2-4; TRBD2 aligns across 9 bases. From germline, CDR1 is DFQATT and CDR2 SNEGSKA (reference sequence). CDR3 length equals 19 residues.

Ten or more counts support this clonotype. The chain carries TRBV2 and TRBJ1-5; the D gene is possibly TRBD1 (6 bases). V lost 7 bases to trimming and J lost 3 bases, with 10 bases between them. CDR3 length equals 13 residues. Germline loops: CDR1 SNHLY, CDR2 FYNNEI. The DNA for the CDR3 is TGTGCCAGCACCGGACAGTTCAATCAGCCCCAGCATTTT. Translated, it gives CASTGQFNQPQHF.

This clonotype was seen at least ten times. The chain combines TRBV5-5 with TRBJ2-1; TRBD1 matches at 7 bases. J was trimmed by 7 bases and V by 4 bases; bases with no gene match: 5. CDR3 size: 13 residues. Per the germline V gene, CDR1 is SGHKS and CDR2 is YYEKEE (reference sequence). CDR3 in amino acids: CASSPRQGNEQFF. CDR3 nucleotides: TGTGCCAGCAGCCCTCGACAGGGAAATGAGCAGTTCTTC.

This clonotype was counted at least ten times. J is TRBJ2-3 and V is TRBV5-1; the D gene is possibly TRBD1 (6 bases). Germline values: CDR1 SGHRS, CDR2 YFSETQ. Between the trimmed V and J ends, which lost 7 bases and 4 bases, there was a span of 25 bases. The CDR3 has 17 residues. CDR3 region: CASALNDLYRVADTQYF. The CDR3 DNA follows: TGCGCCAGCGCGTTGAATGATCTCTACAGGGTTGCAGATACGCAGTATTTT.

This clonotype was recorded many times. The V gene is TRBV20-1, the J gene TRBJ2-3, with D uncertain. The CDR3 has 14 amino acids. Germline loops: CDR1 DFQATT, CDR2 SNEGSKA (reference sequence). V lost 3 bases and J lost 2, with 12 bases in between. DNA of the CDR3: TGCAGTGCTAGCCCAGGAGCCCTCACAGATACGCAGTATTTT. It codes for CSASPGALTDTQYF.

This clonotype has a count of ten or more. The chain links TRBV5-1 to TRBJ2-2, with D hard to call. The CDR3 totals 13 residues. Trimming removed 0 bases from V and 6 bases from J, with 6 bases in between. Per the germline V gene, CDR1 is SGHRS and CDR2 is YFSETQ. The CDR3 sequence: CASSLGGSGELFF. The DNA of the CDR3 is TGCGCCAGCAGCTTGGGCGGATCCGGGGAGCTGTTTTTT.

Many counts were recorded for this clonotype. The V call is TRBV20-1, the J call TRBJ1-2; TRBD1 matches 8 bases. The length of the CDR3 is 14 residues. Germline loops: CDR1 DFQATT, CDR2 SNEGSKA (reference sequence). The ends lost 1 base at V and 8 bases at J; junction bases unmatched: 9. CDR3 DNA sequence: TGCAGTGCTAGAGGTATTGGACAGGGAATCGGCTACACCTTC. It codes for CSARGIGQGIGYTF.

Worth noting for this clonotype: This sequence may be a read error, since a much larger clone differs from it by one base. Given the absence of the conserved phenylalanine or tryptophan at the CDR3 end, a read error is likely. The rearrangement uses TRBV6-5 and TRBJ1-4; 8 bases fit TRBD1. CDR3 length: 15 residues. The V segment lost 7 bases and the J segment 8 bases; nucleotides outside the gene matches: 12. In germline, CDR1 is MNHEY, CDR2 SVGAGI. The CDR3 DNA reads as TGTGCCAGCATTACGACAGGGGTCGGTCGGGAAAAACTGTTTTAT. Its translation is CASITTGVGREKLFY.

This clonotype was seen repeatedly, ten times or more. V gene TRBV4-1 combines with J gene TRBJ1-5; D perhaps matches TRBD1 (6 bases). The V end lost 1 base, the J end lost 1 base, and 20 bases lay between the germline ends. There are 19 residues in the CDR3. CDR1 MGHRA and CDR2 YSYEKL come from the germline V gene. The CDR3 is CASSQGSGAEGRSNQPQHF. CDR3 nucleotides: TGCGCCAGCAGCCAAGGTTCAGGGGCTGAGGGGCGAAGCAATCAGCCCCAGCATTTT.

This clonotype was seen at least ten times. The rearrangement joins TRBV11-1 to TRBJ2-1; 15 bases align to TRBD2. Germline-derived CDR1 and CDR2 are SGHAT and FQDESV (reference sequence). The CDR3 totals 18 residues. The trim removed 5 bases at V and 8 bases at J, leaving 13 bases unmatched. The CDR3 nucleotides read TGTGCCAGCAGCACGAGCTGGACTAGCGGGGGGGCCGGCGATGAGCAGTTCTTC. Its translation: CASSTSWTSGGAGDEQFF.

Ten or more counts support this clonotype. The chain carries TRBV20-1 and TRBJ2-5; D is unresolved. Trimming removed 2 bases at V and 3 bases at J, with 4 bases between. CDR1 and CDR2 from the germline V gene are DFQATT and SNEGSKA (reference sequence). This CDR3 has 11 residues. The CDR3 region is CSARRKETQYF. The CDR3, as DNA: TGCAGTGCTAGAAGGAAAGAGACCCAGTACTTC.

In this sample, this clonotype turned up many times. This chain connects TRBV4-2 to TRBJ2-3; 7 nucleotides agree with TRBD1. V shed 4 bases, J shed 0 bases, and the junction held 16 bases outside the gene matches. CDR1 LGHNA and CDR2 YNFKEQ come from the germline V gene. CDR3 length: 19 amino acids. CDR3 protein: CASSLLPGQTFGSTDTQYF. The DNA for the CDR3 is TGTGCCAGCAGCCTTTTACCGGGACAGACCTTTGGGAGCACAGATACGCAGTATTTT.